This T cell receptor (beta chain) was identified in a study of early T cells in non-severe SARS-CoV-2 infection. Unique molecular identifiers were affixed to single, distinct cDNA molecules. One entry per CDR3 protein results from TCRdb running MiXCR on the 5' RACE reads. This sample carries approximately 35,000 distinct CDR3 sequences, around 5% of them seen once, and the ten largest clones take roughly 15%. A word on this clonotype: Its antigen is still unknown.

The CDR3 runs to 12 residues. V lost 11 bases to trimming and J lost 5 bases, with 15 bases between them. Germline V gene lookup returns CDR1 WSHSY and CDR2 SAAADI. Study-level results: Private and CD4 specificities were missed by VDJdb matching, skewed to anti-spike CD8.

The chain links TRBV10-2 to TRBJ1-1, with D possibly matching TRBD1 (6 bases). The receptor comes from an adult who was a healthcare worker with PCR-confirmed SARS-CoV-2 infection or an uninfected control (not recorded which). The sample was whole blood. The CDR3 protein is CAAAGGGTEAFF. CDR3 DNA: TGCGCCGCAGCGGGAGGGGGAACTGAAGCTTTCTTT.